Given below is one TCR beta chain in context. The table lists this clonotype with many counts. No much larger clonotype is one base removed from it; base qualities were not supplied. V has 0 bases trimmed and J has 4 bases trimmed; junction bases matching no gene number 3. CDR1 is given as SGHDT and CDR2 as YYEEEE, both from the germline V gene. The CDR3 runs 15 residues from the cysteine to the phenylalanine. The kept DNA is CDR3 alone, 45 bases in frame from the first base. TCR cDNA was made using 5'RACE template switching, a step that added a universal primer site and unique molecular identifiers. cDNA synthesis was primed from both the TCR alpha and TCR beta constant segments. Library amplification involved two PCR steps, and the second step added sample barcodes and sequencing adapters. Sequencing of libraries was performed on Illumina HiSeq 2500 (2x100 bp) or NovaSeq (2x150 bp). The authors' pipeline ran thus. Reads were demultiplexed and collapsed into UMI consensus sequences with MIGEC, and V(D)J alignment was performed with MiXCR. Vaccine-responding clonotypes were defined with edgeR using replicate PBMC samples, requiring FDR below 0.01 and a log2 fold change above 5 up to day 15. CD4 or CD8 identity was assigned to each bulk clonotype according to whether the clonotype was present at higher abundance in the sequenced CD4 repertoire or the sequenced CD8 repertoire. To estimate how each clone was distributed across memory phenotypes, clonotype frequencies in memory subsets were weighted by FACS-sorted cell numbers. TCRdb reanalyzed the raw reads on its own, using fastp at Q25 for trimming and MiXCR for clone calling, and kept in-frame beta chains. Rows with one shared CDR3 protein collapse into an entry with the most common genes and DNA. The V and J calls come from TCRdb's annotation, not from the publication. A total of under 25,000 distinct CDR3 sequences appear in this sample, 4% to 6% of them only once. The ten largest clones capture around 19% of the sample.

This entry belongs to a study of T cells after yellow fever vaccination (dated by TCRdb to about 2019). General notes on the study: Using CD3, CD45RA, CCR7 and CD95 staining, memory subsets (EM, EMRA, CM and Tscm) were sorted on a BD FACS Aria III. The cohort comprised two healthy male donors, one aged 18 to 29 and one aged 30 to 39 years. Blood samples were taken at several timepoints before and after primary and secondary immunization, and bulk PBMC replicates and cell subsets were isolated. Bulk TCR alpha and beta repertoires were sequenced longitudinally to track T-cell clones before and after primary and booster YFV17D yellow fever vaccination. The SMART-Seq v4 Ultra Low Input RNA kit was used to prepare libraries from fractions with low cell numbers. Memory subsets were sorted on days 0, 15 and 45 and at 18 months following primary vaccination, and on days 0, 15 and 45 following the 30-year booster. Broader findings and caveats from the paper: Because abundant contaminating clonotypes from the bulk population could be contained in FACS-sorted repertoires, computational filtering was required. In the sorted memory subsets on day 0, nearly all vaccine-responding clonotypes were below the level of detection. After the booster, most of the clones that had expanded following primary vaccination were detected again (almost 98% of CD4 and 80% to 90% of CD8), which suggests that memory was broadly maintained. Only a couple of donors were included in the study, so the extent to which the findings can be generalized is limited. The secondary T-cell response was weaker than the primary response but faster, peaking on day 5 instead of day 15. A small share of clonotypes was detected in both CD4 and CD8 compartments, with the overlap likely arising from convergent recombination.

In the paper's terms, the treatment or condition label means: live attenuated yellow fever vaccine strain. A standard Ficoll-Paque protocol was used to isolate PBMCs from peripheral blood. RNA from sorted memory subsets was extracted with the RNeasy Micro Kit. Sequenced here: PBMCs, either bulk or a sorted T-cell subset (CD4+, CD8+, memory, or dextramer-sorted; not recorded which), sampled about 49 days after the first yellow fever vaccination. The source is a man younger than 35 who received the YFV17D yellow fever vaccine. This chain joins TRBV5-6 to TRBJ2-2, and 7 junctional nucleotides match TRBD1. The DNA sequence is given as TGTGCCAGCAGCTTGGAGGGGGCAGTCACCGGGGAGCTGTTTTTT. This gives the protein CASSLEGAVTGELFF.